Listed below are T cell receptor beta chains from one sample, sequenced in a study. MiXCR was run by TCRdb on the multiplex PCR reads, yielding one entry per CDR3 protein. The sample records 950 to 1,500 distinct CDR3 sequences, around 20% being singletons. The specimen sequenced was Tregs sorted from blood. The receptors derive from a female donor with breast cancer. Each CDR3 is given with its conserved first and last residue. Fields, in order: clone size, V gene, D gene, J gene, CDR3 protein, CDR3 DNA. The D gene is left open where the match is weak. Some rows mark clone size as missing; the rest say once, few, many or name a class of expanded clone.

clone_size: large; v_call: TRBV12-3/TRBV12-4; d_call: .; j_call: TRBJ1-2; cdr3_aa: CASSLAENYGYTF; cdr3_nt: TGTGCCAGCAGTTTAGCAGAAAACTATGGCTACACCTTC
clone_size: .; v_call: TRBV12-3/TRBV12-4; d_call: TRBD1; j_call: TRBJ1-2; cdr3_aa: CASSSDRAYGYTF; cdr3_nt: TGTGCCAGCAGCTCGGACAGGGCCTATGGCTACACCTTC
clone_size: large; v_call: TRBV12-3/TRBV12-4; d_call: .; j_call: TRBJ1-2; cdr3_aa: CASSLALGNGYTF; cdr3_nt: TGTGCCAGCAGTTTAGCGCTAGGGAACGGCTACACCTTC
clone_size: large; v_call: TRBV12-3/TRBV12-4; d_call: .; j_call: TRBJ1-2; cdr3_aa: CASSFLEEGYTF; cdr3_nt: TGTGCCAGCAGTTTCCTGGAGGAGGGCTACACCTTC
clone_size: large; v_call: TRBV12-3/TRBV12-4; d_call: .; j_call: TRBJ1-2; cdr3_aa: CASSPGPPETF; cdr3_nt: TGTGCCAGCAGTCCCGGACCGCCTGAAACCTTC
clone_size: few; v_call: TRBV12-3/TRBV12-4; d_call: .; j_call: TRBJ1-2; cdr3_aa: CASSLAQRDGYTF; cdr3_nt: TGTGCCAGCAGTTTGGCGCAGAGGGATGGCTACACCTTC
clone_size: .; v_call: TRBV12-3/TRBV12-4; d_call: TRBD1; j_call: TRBJ1-2; cdr3_aa: CASSRDRGFGYTF; cdr3_nt: TGTGCCAGCAGCCGGGACAGGGGTTTCGGCTACACCTTC
clone_size: few; v_call: TRBV12-3/TRBV12-4; d_call: .; j_call: TRBJ1-2; cdr3_aa: CASSTHGHYGYTF; cdr3_nt: TGTGCCAGCAGTACCCACGGGCATTATGGCTACACCTTC
clone_size: .; v_call: TRBV12-3/TRBV12-4; d_call: .; j_call: TRBJ1-2; cdr3_aa: CASSPKADYGYTF; cdr3_nt: TGTGCCAGCAGCCCGAAGGCGGACTATGGCTACACCTTC
clone_size: large; v_call: TRBV12-3/TRBV12-4; d_call: TRBD1; j_call: TRBJ1-2; cdr3_aa: CASSGTGLGYGYTF; cdr3_nt: TGTGCCAGCAGTGGGACAGGTCTTGGGTATGGCTACACCTTC
clone_size: large; v_call: TRBV12-3/TRBV12-4; d_call: .; j_call: TRBJ1-2; cdr3_aa: CASSAAPDGGFYGYTF; cdr3_nt: TGTGCCAGCAGTGCCGCCCCGGACGGCGGATTCTATGGCTACACCTTC
clone_size: .; v_call: TRBV12-3/TRBV12-4; d_call: .; j_call: TRBJ1-2; cdr3_aa: CASQGELSYGYTF; cdr3_nt: TGTGCCAGCCAAGGAGAACTAAGCTATGGCTACACCTTC
clone_size: large; v_call: TRBV12-3/TRBV12-4; d_call: .; j_call: TRBJ1-2; cdr3_aa: CASSLNGPYGYTF; cdr3_nt: TGTGCCAGCAGTTTAAACGGCCCCTATGGCTACACCTTC
clone_size: large; v_call: TRBV12-3/TRBV12-4; d_call: .; j_call: TRBJ1-2; cdr3_aa: CASSLTGDYGYTF; cdr3_nt: TGTGCCAGCAGTTTGACAGGAGACTATGGCTACACCTTC
clone_size: medium-sized; v_call: TRBV12-3/TRBV12-4; d_call: .; j_call: TRBJ1-2; cdr3_aa: CASRGQDYGYTF; cdr3_nt: TGTGCCAGCAGAGGACAAGACTATGGCTACACCTTC
clone_size: medium-sized; v_call: TRBV12-3/TRBV12-4; d_call: .; j_call: TRBJ1-2; cdr3_aa: CASRATLNYGYTF; cdr3_nt: TGTGCCAGCAGGGCCACACTAAACTATGGCTACACCTTC
clone_size: .; v_call: TRBV12-3/TRBV12-4; d_call: TRBD1; j_call: TRBJ1-2; cdr3_aa: CASSGDSYGYTF; cdr3_nt: TGTGCCAGCAGTGGGGACAGCTATGGCTACACCTTC
clone_size: large; v_call: TRBV12-3/TRBV12-4; d_call: .; j_call: TRBJ1-2; cdr3_aa: CASSRDGNYGYTF; cdr3_nt: TGTGCCAGCAGCCGAGACGGTAACTATGGCTACACCTTC
clone_size: .; v_call: TRBV12-3/TRBV12-4; d_call: TRBD1; j_call: TRBJ1-2; cdr3_aa: CASSSSGQGSGYTF; cdr3_nt: TGTGCCAGCAGTTCGAGCGGACAGGGATCTGGCTACACCTTC
clone_size: large; v_call: TRBV12-3/TRBV12-4; d_call: TRBD1; j_call: TRBJ1-2; cdr3_aa: CASSLGTGNGYTF; cdr3_nt: TGTGCCAGCAGTTTAGGGACAGGGAATGGCTACACCTTC
clone_size: few; v_call: TRBV12-3/TRBV12-4; d_call: .; j_call: TRBJ1-2; cdr3_aa: CASSLHGQGLYGYTF; cdr3_nt: TGTGCCAGCAGTTTACATGGGCAGGGTTTATATGGCTACACCTTC
clone_size: large; v_call: TRBV12-3/TRBV12-4; d_call: .; j_call: TRBJ1-2; cdr3_aa: CASRRAGDYGYTF; cdr3_nt: TGTGCCAGCAGGCGCGCAGGGGATTATGGCTACACCTTC
clone_size: large; v_call: TRBV12-3/TRBV12-4; d_call: .; j_call: TRBJ1-2; cdr3_aa: CASSHRADYGYTF; cdr3_nt: TGTGCCAGCAGCCACAGGGCCGACTATGGCTACACCTTC
clone_size: large; v_call: TRBV12-3/TRBV12-4; d_call: .; j_call: TRBJ1-2; cdr3_aa: CASKRTETYGYTF; cdr3_nt: TGTGCCAGCAAAAGGACAGAGACCTATGGCTACACCTTC